The rows below give T cell receptor beta chains drawn from one sample of a study of T-cell reconstitution after alpha-beta-depleted transplantation in children. Each CDR3 protein is one row after TCRdb ran MiXCR on the PCR reads. The sample lists about 280,000 distinct CDR3 sequences, roughly 11% occurring once. The material was peripheral blood, obtained 180 days after TCRalphabeta/CD19-depleted stem cell transplant. The source of these receptors is a male patient aged 2-10 years who had a stem cell transplant for chronic granulomatous disease, so the T cells may come from the graft donor. CDR3s include the opening cysteine and the closing phenylalanine or tryptophan. D genes are given only for firm matches. The size entry is marked missing in some rows and otherwise reads once, few, many or a size class.

CDR3aa: CCARDLHLQAEAYEQYF
CDR3nt: TGCTGTGCTAGAGATCTGCATCTCCAGGCTGAAGCTTACGAGCAGTACTTC
d_gene: .
v_gene: TRBV20-1
j_gene: TRBJ2-7
abundance: .
len: 17

CDR3aa: CASSLGGGNQETQYF
CDR3nt: TGTGCCAGCAGCTTAGGTGGGGGGAACCAAGAGACCCAGTACTTC
d_gene: .
v_gene: TRBV13
j_gene: TRBJ2-5
abundance: few
len: 15

CDR3aa: CASSLARPVSYEQYF
CDR3nt: TGTGCCAGCAGCTTAGCGCGGCCAGTCTCCTACGAGCAGTACTTC
d_gene: .
v_gene: TRBV7-2
j_gene: TRBJ2-7
abundance: many
len: 15

CDR3aa: CASSHDRVGYGYTF
CDR3nt: TGTGCCAGCAGCCACGACAGGGTGGGCTATGGCTACACCTTC
d_gene: TRBD1
v_gene: TRBV3-1
j_gene: TRBJ1-2
abundance: many
len: 14

CDR3aa: CASSLFRGAGTDTQYF
CDR3nt: TGTGCCAGCAGTTTATTTCGGGGGGCCGGCACAGATACGCAGTATTTT
d_gene: .
v_gene: TRBV12-3/TRBV12-4
j_gene: TRBJ2-3
abundance: many
len: 16

CDR3aa: CASSLARDRTYEQYF
CDR3nt: TGTGCCAGCAGCTTGGCCCGGGACAGAACCTACGAGCAGTACTTC
d_gene: TRBD1
v_gene: TRBV5-6
j_gene: TRBJ2-7
abundance: many
len: 15

CDR3aa: CASSDSGSTQETQYF
CDR3nt: TGCGCCAGCAGTGACAGCGGGAGCACCCAAGAGACCCAGTACTTC
d_gene: TRBD2
v_gene: TRBV10-1
j_gene: TRBJ2-5
abundance: many
len: 15

CDR3aa: CASTLRENYGYTF
CDR3nt: TGTGCCAGCACCCTGAGGGAAAACTATGGCTACACCTTC
d_gene: .
v_gene: TRBV12-3/TRBV12-4
j_gene: TRBJ1-2
abundance: many
len: 13

CDR3aa: CASSLASRGGYQETQYF
CDR3nt: TGTGCCAGCAGCTTAGCATCGAGGGGCGGTTACCAAGAGACCCAGTACTTC
d_gene: .
v_gene: TRBV7-2
j_gene: TRBJ2-5
abundance: many
len: 17

CDR3aa: CASSPPTGGFYEQYF
CDR3nt: TGTGCCAGCAGCCCACCGACAGGGGGATTCTACGAGCAGTACTTC
d_gene: TRBD1
v_gene: TRBV28
j_gene: TRBJ2-7
abundance: many
len: 15

CDR3aa: CASSSPLDEEANYGYTF
CDR3nt: TGTGCCAGCAGTTCTCCCTTGGACGAGGAGGCTAACTATGGCTACACCTTC
d_gene: .
v_gene: TRBV12-3/TRBV12-4
j_gene: TRBJ1-2
abundance: .
len: 17

CDR3aa: CASSPRGTYGYTF
CDR3nt: TGTGCCAGCAGCCCACGGGGGACCTATGGCTACACCTTC
d_gene: .
v_gene: TRBV12-3/TRBV12-4
j_gene: TRBJ1-2
abundance: many
len: 13

CDR3aa: CSAKGGGTSGYNEQFF
CDR3nt: TGCAGTGCTAAAGGCGGCGGGACTAGCGGATACAATGAGCAGTTCTTC
d_gene: TRBD2
v_gene: TRBV20-1
j_gene: TRBJ2-1
abundance: many
len: 16

CDR3aa: CASSPDLPNTGELFF
CDR3nt: TGTGCCAGCAGCCCGGACTTGCCGAACACCGGGGAGCTGTTTTTT
d_gene: .
v_gene: TRBV11-2
j_gene: TRBJ2-2
abundance: many
len: 15

CDR3aa: CASSYERGNYEQYF
CDR3nt: TGTGCCAGCAGTTACGAAAGGGGGAACTACGAGCAGTACTTC
d_gene: .
v_gene: TRBV6-2/TRBV6-3
j_gene: TRBJ2-7
abundance: many
len: 14